Detailed here is one TCR beta chain. The antigen remains unidentified. Profiling relied on immunoSEQ multiplex PCR, and the TCRdb table lists in-frame clones only, not all of them. The profile shows some 65,000 clones, about 94% of them singletons. The data were taken from a study of cytomegalovirus exposure and HLA in healthy donors. Overall study context: A subsequent analysis stated that the 120 or so validation repertoires were run on the same platform as the roughly 670 first-cohort repertoires. Study-level findings and limits: Rarity marked most TCR sequences, yet some public TCRs occurred in many donors. Associated with cytomegalovirus, according to the listing, were some 150 TCR beta chains.

This CDR3 has 15 residues. V lost 5 bases and J lost 5, with 17 bases in between. The germline V gene encodes CDR1 SGDLS and CDR2 YYNGEE. The gene calls are TRBV9 and TRBJ2-1; D is possibly TRBD2 (5 bases). This receptor was taken from a man in his late teens or twenties in good health and CMV-seropositive. The sample consisted of PBMCs. The CDR3 DNA sequence: TGTGCCAGCAGGAAAGAGAGAAGCGGAAACAATGAGCAGTTCTTC. Translated: CASRKERSGNNEQFF.